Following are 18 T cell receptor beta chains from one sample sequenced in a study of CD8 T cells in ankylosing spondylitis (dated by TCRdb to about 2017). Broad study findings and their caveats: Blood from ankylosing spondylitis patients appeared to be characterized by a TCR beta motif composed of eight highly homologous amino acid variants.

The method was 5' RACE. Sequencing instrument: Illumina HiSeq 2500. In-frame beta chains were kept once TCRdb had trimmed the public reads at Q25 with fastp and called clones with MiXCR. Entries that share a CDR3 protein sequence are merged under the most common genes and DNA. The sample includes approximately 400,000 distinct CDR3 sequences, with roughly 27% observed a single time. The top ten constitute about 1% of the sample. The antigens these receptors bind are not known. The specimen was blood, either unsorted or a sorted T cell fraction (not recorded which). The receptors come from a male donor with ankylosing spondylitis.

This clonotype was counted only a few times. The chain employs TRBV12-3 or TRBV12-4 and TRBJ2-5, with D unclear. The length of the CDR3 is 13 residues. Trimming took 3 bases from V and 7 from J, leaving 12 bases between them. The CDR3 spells CASSLVVDGTQYF. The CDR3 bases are TGTGCCAGCAGTTTGGTGGTTGATGGGACCCAGTACTTC.

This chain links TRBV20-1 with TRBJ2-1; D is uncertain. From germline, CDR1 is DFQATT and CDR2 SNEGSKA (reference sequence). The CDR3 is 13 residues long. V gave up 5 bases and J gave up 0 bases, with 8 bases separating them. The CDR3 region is CSADATSYNEQFF. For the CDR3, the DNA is TGCAGTGCTGATGCCACCTCCTACAATGAGCAGTTCTTC.

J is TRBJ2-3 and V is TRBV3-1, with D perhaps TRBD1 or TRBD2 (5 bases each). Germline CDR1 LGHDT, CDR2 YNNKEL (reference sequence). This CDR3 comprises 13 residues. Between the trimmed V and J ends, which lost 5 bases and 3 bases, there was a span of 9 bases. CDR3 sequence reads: CASSRGVTDTQYF. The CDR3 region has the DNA TGTGCCAGCAGCAGAGGGGTGACAGATACGCAGTATTTT.

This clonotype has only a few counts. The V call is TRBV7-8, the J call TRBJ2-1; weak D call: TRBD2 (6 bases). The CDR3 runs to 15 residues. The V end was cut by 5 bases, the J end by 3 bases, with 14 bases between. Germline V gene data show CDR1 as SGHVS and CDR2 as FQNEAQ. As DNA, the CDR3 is TGTGCCAGCAGCCAGAGTCGCGGGAACTACAATGAGCAGTTCTTC. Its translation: CASSQSRGNYNEQFF.

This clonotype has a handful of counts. Here the CDR3 DNA reads TGTGCCTGGACCCTCGGGGAGACCCAGTACTTC. Translated: CAWTLGETQYF. The chain couples TRBV30 to TRBJ2-5, with D hard to call. The germline V gene has CDR1 GTSNPN and CDR2 SVGIG (reference sequence). V shed 4 bases and J shed 5 bases, with 8 bases lying between them. The CDR3 is 11 residues long.

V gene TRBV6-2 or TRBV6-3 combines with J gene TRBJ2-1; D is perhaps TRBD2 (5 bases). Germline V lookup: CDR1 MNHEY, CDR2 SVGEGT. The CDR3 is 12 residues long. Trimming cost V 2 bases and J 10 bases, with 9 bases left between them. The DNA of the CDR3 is TGTGCCAGCAGTTACGTCAGCGGAGAGCAGTTCTTC. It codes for CASSYVSGEQFF.

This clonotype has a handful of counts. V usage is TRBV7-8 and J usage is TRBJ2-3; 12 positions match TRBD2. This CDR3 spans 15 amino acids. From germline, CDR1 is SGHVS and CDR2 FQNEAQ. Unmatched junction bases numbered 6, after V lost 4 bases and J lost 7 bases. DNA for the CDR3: TGTGCCAGCAGCTCACTAGCGGGAGGAGTATATACGCAGTATTTT. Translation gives CASSSLAGGVYTQYF.

This CDR3 reads CASSLYATGVGEKLFF. CDR3 in DNA: TGTGCCAGCAGCTTATACGCCACCGGGGTGGGTGAAAAACTGTTTTTT. The chain combines TRBV7-2 with TRBJ1-4; D unresolved. Germline CDR1 is SGHTA and CDR2 is FQGNSA. Trimming shortened V by 2 bases and J by 7 bases, and 17 bases separated the two germline ends. The CDR3 has 16 amino acids.

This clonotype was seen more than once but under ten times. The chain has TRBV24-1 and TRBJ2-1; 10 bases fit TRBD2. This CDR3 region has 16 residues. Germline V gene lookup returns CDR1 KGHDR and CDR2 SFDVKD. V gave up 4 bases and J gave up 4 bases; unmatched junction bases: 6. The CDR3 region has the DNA TGTGCCACCAGTGACGCCCTAGCGGGAGCATACAATGAGCAGTTCTTC. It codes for CATSDALAGAYNEQFF.

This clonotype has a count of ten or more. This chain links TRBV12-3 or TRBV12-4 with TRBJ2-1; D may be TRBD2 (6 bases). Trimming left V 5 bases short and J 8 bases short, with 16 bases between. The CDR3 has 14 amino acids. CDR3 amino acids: CASSQGPGSHEQFF. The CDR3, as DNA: TGTGCCAGCAGTCAGGGTCCCGGGAGCCATGAGCAGTTCTTC.

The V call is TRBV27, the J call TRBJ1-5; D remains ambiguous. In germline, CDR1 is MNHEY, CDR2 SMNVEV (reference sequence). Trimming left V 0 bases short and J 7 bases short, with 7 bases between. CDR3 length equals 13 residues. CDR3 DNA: TGTGCCAGCAGTTTATCGTATTCGCAGCCCCAGCATTTT. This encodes CASSLSYSQPQHF.

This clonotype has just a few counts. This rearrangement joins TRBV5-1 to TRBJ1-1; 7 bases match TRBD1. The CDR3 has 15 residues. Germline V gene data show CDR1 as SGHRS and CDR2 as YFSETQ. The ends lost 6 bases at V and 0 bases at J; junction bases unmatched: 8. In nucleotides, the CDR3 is TGCGCCAGCACCAGGGACAGAATTATGAACACTGAAGCTTTCTTT. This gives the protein CASTRDRIMNTEAFF. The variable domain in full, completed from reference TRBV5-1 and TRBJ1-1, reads KAGVTQTPRYLIKTRGQQVTLSCSPISGHRSVSWYQQTPGQGLQFLFEYFSETQRNKGNFPGRFSGRQFSNSRSEMNVSTLELGDSALYLCASTRDRIMNTEAFFGQGTRLTVV.

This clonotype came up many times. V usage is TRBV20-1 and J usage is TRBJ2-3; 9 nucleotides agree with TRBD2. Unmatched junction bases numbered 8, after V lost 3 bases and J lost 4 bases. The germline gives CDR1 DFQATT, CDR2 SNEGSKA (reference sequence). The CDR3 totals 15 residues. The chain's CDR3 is CSARHIAGDPDTQYF. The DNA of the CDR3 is TGCAGTGCTAGGCACATAGCGGGAGACCCAGATACGCAGTATTTT.

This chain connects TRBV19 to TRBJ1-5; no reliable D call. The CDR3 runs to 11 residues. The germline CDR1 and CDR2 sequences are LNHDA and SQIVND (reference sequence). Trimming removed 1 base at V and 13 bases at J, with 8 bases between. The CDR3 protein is CASSIGLGQHF. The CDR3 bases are TGTGCCAGTAGTATAGGGTTAGGTCAGCATTTT.

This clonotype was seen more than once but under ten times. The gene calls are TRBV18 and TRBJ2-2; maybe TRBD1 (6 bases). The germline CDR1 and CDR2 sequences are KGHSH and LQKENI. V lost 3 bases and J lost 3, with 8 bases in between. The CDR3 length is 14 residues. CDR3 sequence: CASSPPGDTGELFF. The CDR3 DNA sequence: TGTGCCAGCTCACCCCCAGGGGACACCGGGGAGCTGTTTTTT.

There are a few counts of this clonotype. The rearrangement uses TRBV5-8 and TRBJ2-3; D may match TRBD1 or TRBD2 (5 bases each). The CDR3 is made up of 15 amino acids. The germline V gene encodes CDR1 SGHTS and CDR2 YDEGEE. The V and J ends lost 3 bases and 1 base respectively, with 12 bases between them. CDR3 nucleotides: TGTGCCAGCAGCTGGGGGAGCGGTGGCACAGATACGCAGTATTTT. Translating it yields CASSWGSGGTDTQYF.

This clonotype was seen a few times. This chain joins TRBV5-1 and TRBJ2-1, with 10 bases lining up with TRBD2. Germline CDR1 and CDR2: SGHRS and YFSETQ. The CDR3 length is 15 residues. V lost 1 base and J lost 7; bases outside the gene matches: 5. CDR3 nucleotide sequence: TGCGCCAGCAGCTTGTCGGCTAGCGGGAGTAATGAGCAGTTCTTC. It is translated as CASSLSASGSNEQFF.

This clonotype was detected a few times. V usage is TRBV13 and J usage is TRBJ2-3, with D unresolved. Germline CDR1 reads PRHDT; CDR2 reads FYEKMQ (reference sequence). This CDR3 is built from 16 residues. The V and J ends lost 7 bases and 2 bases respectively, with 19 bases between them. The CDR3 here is CASKERDWVFTDTQYF. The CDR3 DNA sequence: TGTGCCAGCAAGGAACGAGACTGGGTGTTCACAGATACGCAGTATTTT.